Listed here is a single TCR beta chain. Its antigen is not identified. This sample stems from a study of cytomegalovirus exposure and HLA in healthy donors. Whole-study context: There were 70 million to 95 million unique TCRs (from HLA-typed donors) in an early data release. Regarding the study as a whole: An assumption of roughly uniform sequencing depth across donors underlay the presence/absence analyses. Being productive about 90% or about 30% of the time was typical of most TCR beta V segments in an earlier analysis. Apparent HLA restriction characterized most CMV-associated TCR beta chains in a later analysis.

The length of the CDR3 is 18 residues. Germline V gene lookup returns CDR1 SGHAT and CDR2 FQNNGV. V was pared by 1 base and J by 9 bases, with 18 bases of the junction left unmatched. 60 Vbeta and 13 Jbeta primers were used in PCR. This table comes from immunoSEQ multiplex PCR, and its TCRdb copy is limited to in-frame clones, with some not included. The table for this sample gives some 200,000 clones. The rearrangement joins TRBV11-2 to TRBJ2-1; 7 nucleotides line up with TRBD2. The source material was PBMCs. The clonotype was recovered from a woman aged 18 to 35 in good health and CMV-seropositive. CDR3 DNA: TGTGCCAGCAGCTTAGGTCCCCTCGCGGGAGAACGTTCGGGTGAGCAGTTCTTC. Protein product: CASSLGPLAGERSGEQFF.